The subject of this entry is one TCR beta chain. Antigen unknown. This specimen comes from a study of T cell repertoires in cytomegalovirus infection. Study summary: The study used recently identified HLA-C-restricted and well-studied HLA-B-restricted CMV epitopes. Signatures in public TCR beta sequences pointed to both CMV infection and matching HLA type.

The CDR3 has 15 residues. V lost 5 bases and J 0 bases, leaving 12 bases between the germline ends. The V gene's germline CDR1 is SNHLY and CDR2 FYNNEI. TCRdb used MiXCR to reprocess the reads, holding one entry per CDR3 protein. The sample records some 560,000 distinct CDR3 sequences, 35% to 50% being singletons. The rearrangement links TRBV2 to TRBJ2-3; D is perhaps TRBD1 (7 bases). The clonotype comes from a human donor in good health (CMV status not recorded). Some clones in this sample may be carry-over from other donors' samples. The source was cultured PBMCs, collected from culture after CMV antigen stimulation. The CDR3 loop reads CASSRQGGSTDTQYF. The CDR3 DNA follows: TGTGCCAGCAGTAGGCAGGGGGGAAGCACAGATACGCAGTATTTT.